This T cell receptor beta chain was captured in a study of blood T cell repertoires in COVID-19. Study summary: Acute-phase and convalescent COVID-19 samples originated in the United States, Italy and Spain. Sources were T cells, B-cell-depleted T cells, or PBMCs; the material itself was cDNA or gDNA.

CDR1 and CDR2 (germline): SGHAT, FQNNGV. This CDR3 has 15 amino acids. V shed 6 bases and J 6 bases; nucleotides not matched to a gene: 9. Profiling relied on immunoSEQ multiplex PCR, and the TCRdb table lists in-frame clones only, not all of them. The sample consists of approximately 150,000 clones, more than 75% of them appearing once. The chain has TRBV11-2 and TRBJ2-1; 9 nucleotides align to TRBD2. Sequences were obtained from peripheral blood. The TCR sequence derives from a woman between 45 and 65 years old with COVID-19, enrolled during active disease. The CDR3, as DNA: TGTGCCAGCAGATATGCGGGGGGGCCCAGCAATGAGCAGTTCTTC. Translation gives CASRYAGGPSNEQFF.